This is a list of T cell receptor beta chains from one sample in a study of blood T cell repertoires in COVID-19. Here immunoSEQ multiplex PCR was the method, and the copy in TCRdb shows in-frame clones only, minus some. This sample has 150,000 to 200,000 clones, with around 83% found just once. The specimen was PBMCs or T cells enriched from blood (not recorded which). These receptors were obtained from a man aged 50 to 59 who had recovered from COVID-19. CDR3s include the opening cysteine and the closing phenylalanine or tryptophan. A D gene is named only where the DNA matches it firmly. Part of the rows lack a size; the others show once, few, many or a class for expanded clones.

clone size	V gene	CDR3 length	D gene	J gene	CDR3 DNA	CDR3 protein
.	TRBV4-1	18	TRBD1	TRBJ1-1	TGCGCCAGCAGCCAACATCTTAGCAGGGGGCGAGGTAACACTGAAGCTTTCTTT	CASSQHLSRGRGNTEAFF
once	TRBV7-8	16	.	TRBJ1-2	TGTGCCAGCAGCTTAGGGACATCTAGGACTAACTATGGCTACACCTTC	CASSLGTSRTNYGYTF
.	TRBV3-1/TRBV3-2	15	.	TRBJ1-1	TGTGCCAGCAGCCCTCACCTCGCAGGGAACACTGAAGCTTTCTTT	CASSPHLAGNTEAFF
.	TRBV7-9	16	.	TRBJ1-1	TGTGCCAGCAGTTTAGGACAGCGACACCTGGACACTGAAGCTTTCTTT	CASSLGQRHLDTEAFF
.	TRBV19	12	.	TRBJ2-1	TGTGCCAGTAGCTATCTGGGGGGTGAGCAGTTCTTC	CASSYLGGEQFF
.	TRBV5-1	15	.	TRBJ1-5	TGCGCCAGCAGCTTGACAGGACCTAGCAATCAGCCCCAGCATTTT	CASSLTGPSNQPQHF
.	TRBV6-5	14	.	TRBJ2-7	TGTGCCAGCAGTTACTCGAAAACTTCCCCCGAGCAGTACTTC	CASSYSKTSPEQYF
.	TRBV5-1	15	.	TRBJ2-1	TGCGCCAGCAGCTTGGACGGAGCGGGCACTAATGAGCAGTTCTTC	CASSLDGAGTNEQFF
once	TRBV19	17	TRBD1	TRBJ1-1	TGTGCCAGTAGTCCTGGTTTGGGGACAGGGAGGGACACTGAAGCTTTCTTT	CASSPGLGTGRDTEAFF
.	TRBV10-3	15	TRBD1	TRBJ1-1	TGTGCCATCAGTGAGTCTGGTACAGGGGTAACTGAAGCTTTCTTT	CAISESGTGVTEAFF
.	TRBV19	15	.	TRBJ1-5	TGTGCCAGTAGTATGGGCTACTCGGGAACTCAGCCCCAGCATTTT	CASSMGYSGTQPQHF
many	TRBV29-1	13	TRBD1	TRBJ1-1	TGCAGCGTCCGAACAGGGGGCGGAACTGAAGCTTTCTTT	CSVRTGGGTEAFF
.	TRBV29-1	14	TRBD2	TRBJ2-1	TGCAGCGTTGATGTAGCGGGGGGGCCGGGTGAGCAGTTCTTC	CSVDVAGGPGEQFF
.	TRBV4-1	14	.	TRBJ1-1	TGCGCCAGCAGCCAGGGGGGGCGGGGCACTGAAGCTTTCTTT	CASSQGGRGTEAFF
.	TRBV6-5	13	.	TRBJ1-2	TGTGCCAGCAGTTCCGGGGTGGGGTATGGCTACACCTTC	CASSSGVGYGYTF
.	TRBV2	13	TRBD1	TRBJ2-7	TGTGCCAGCGGGGGGACAGGGACCTACGAGCAGTACTTC	CASGGTGTYEQYF
.	TRBV9	15	.	TRBJ2-1	TGTGCCAGCAGCGTAGACGTGGGGGGATACAATGAGCAGTTCTTC	CASSVDVGGYNEQFF
.	TRBV27	15	.	TRBJ1-5	TGTGCCAGCAGTTCAGGGTCTTTTAGCAATCAGCCCCAGCATTTT	CASSSGSFSNQPQHF
.	TRBV20-1	11	.	TRBJ1-1	TGCAGTGCTAGTGGCCGGACTGAAGCTTTCTTT	CSASGRTEAFF
.	TRBV6-5	14	.	TRBJ2-7	TGTGCCAGCAGTTACTCGGGGGGTACCTACGAGCAGTACTTC	CASSYSGGTYEQYF
.	TRBV6-1	14	.	TRBJ1-5	TGTGCCAGCAGTGAACGGGGGGGCGGTCAGCCCCAGCATTTT	CASSERGGGQPQHF
.	TRBV5-6	15	TRBD1	TRBJ1-6	TGTGCCAGCAGCACCCGGACAGGGATGGATTCACCCCTCCACTTT	CASSTRTGMDSPLHF
.	TRBV15	16	TRBD1	TRBJ2-7	TGTGCCACCAGCAGGGGGGACAGCAAAAGCTCCTACGAGCAGTACTTC	CATSRGDSKSSYEQYF
.	TRBV28	16	TRBD1	TRBJ1-1	TGTGCCAGCACCAAACCAACCGGACAGGGGGGGACTGAAGCTTTCTTT	CASTKPTGQGGTEAFF
.	TRBV27	15	.	TRBJ2-7	TGTGCCAGCAGTGGAGGGGCCGCCGGGTTATCCGAGCAGTACTTC	CASSGGAAGLSEQYF
.	TRBV2	14	TRBD1	TRBJ2-5	TGTGCCAGCAGCGAGGACAGGGCCGGGGAGACCCAGTACTTC	CASSEDRAGETQYF
.	TRBV7-9	15	.	TRBJ2-1	TGTGCCAGCAGTCCGGGGTCCCTGACATACAATGAGCAGTTCTTC	CASSPGSLTYNEQFF
.	TRBV19	14	.	TRBJ1-6	TGTGCCAGTACGGGGCCCCAGGGGAATTCACCCCTCCACTTT	CASTGPQGNSPLHF
.	TRBV4-1	16	TRBD1	TRBJ2-7	TGCGCCAGCAGCCAGGGACAGGGGACGAGCTCCTACGAGCAGTACTTC	CASSQGQGTSSYEQYF
once	TRBV27	16	.	TRBJ1-6	TGTGCCAGCAGTTACGGACAGTCCAAGAGTAATTCACCCCTCCACTTT	CASSYGQSKSNSPLHF
.	TRBV6-5	11	.	TRBJ2-7	TGTGCCAGCCAGGACAGCTACGAGCAGTACTTC	CASQDSYEQYF
.	TRBV11-3	15	.	TRBJ2-1	TGTGCCAGCAGCTTAGAGGCAGGTTCCTACAATGAGCAGTTCTTC	CASSLEAGSYNEQFF
once	TRBV6-5	15	TRBD1	TRBJ2-7	TGTGCCAGCAGTTACTCTACAGGGGGCCCCTACGAGCAGTACTTC	CASSYSTGGPYEQYF
.	TRBV19	17	.	TRBJ1-6	TGTGCCAGTAGTATATCCCCATCCAACTCCTATAATTCACCCCTCCACTTT	CASSISPSNSYNSPLHF
.	TRBV5-1	16	TRBD2	TRBJ2-3	TGCGCCAGCAGCGTACGGACTAGCGGACGCACAGATACGCAGTATTTT	CASSVRTSGRTDTQYF
.	TRBV18	14	.	TRBJ2-7	TGTGCCAGCTCACAATCGGTATCGGGGGTCGAGCAGTACTTC	CASSQSVSGVEQYF
once	TRBV14	17	.	TRBJ1-2	TGTGCCAGCAGCCAAGCAGGGGCTTATACAGGGAGATATGGCTACACCTTC	CASSQAGAYTGRYGYTF